These 31 T cell receptor beta chains originate from one sample sequenced in a study of cytomegalovirus exposure and HLA in healthy donors. The study ran its PCR with 60 Vbeta and 13 Jbeta primers. Method: immunoSEQ multiplex PCR; TCRdb's copy keeps in-frame clones and lacks some. The table includes about 250,000 clones, about 85% detected once. The specimen sequenced was PBMCs. The receptors were gathered from a girl aged 2-10 years in good health and CMV-seronegative.

In DNA form, the CDR3 reads TGTGCCAGCAGCCAAGGGGGGGCCCTCTCCTACAATGAGCAGTTCTTC. This gives the protein CASSQGGALSYNEQFF. This chain connects TRBV5-4 to TRBJ2-1; D is possibly TRBD2 (7 bases). Trimming shortened V by 4 bases and J by 0 bases, and 14 bases separated the two germline ends. The CDR3 is made up of 16 amino acids. CDR1 SGHNT and CDR2 YYREEE come from the germline V gene (reference sequence).

V and J are TRBV19 and TRBJ1-5, with 7 bases identical to TRBD1. CDR3 length equals 18 residues. The germline V gene has CDR1 LNHDA and CDR2 SQIVND (reference sequence). V lost 6 bases to trimming and J lost 0 bases; unmatched junction nucleotides: 14. CDR3 protein: CASRSGGSISYSNQPQHF. CDR3 bases: TGTGCCAGTAGATCAGGGGGTTCTATCTCCTATAGCAATCAGCCCCAGCATTTT. The full variable domain, completed using reference TRBV19 and TRBJ1-5, is DGGITQSPKYLFRKEGQNVTLSCEQNLNHDAMYWYRQDPGQGLRLIYYSQIVNDFQKGDIAEGYSVSREKKESFPLTVTSAQKNPTAFYLCASRSGGSISYSNQPQHFGDGTRLSIL.

The chain is built from TRBV9 and TRBJ2-3, with D possibly matching TRBD1 (6 bases). Trimming pared 3 bases from V and 0 bases from J, leaving 14 bases between. Germline CDR1 SGDLS, CDR2 YYNGEE. The CDR3 contains 16 residues. The DNA of the CDR3 is TGTGCCAGCAGCGACTCGGGACACCAGAGCACAGATACGCAGTATTTT. It yields the protein CASSDSGHQSTDTQYF.

The rearrangement joins TRBV10-3 to TRBJ1-1; D possibly corresponds to TRBD1 (6 bases). Between the trimmed V and J ends, which lost 8 bases and 5 bases, there was a span of 15 bases. CDR3 size: 13 residues. Germline lookup yields CDR1 ENHRY and CDR2 SYGVKD. In nucleotides, the CDR3 is TGTGCCATCGGGCCGTACAGGGAGACTGAAGCTTTCTTT. Translation: CAIGPYRETEAFF.

The chain has TRBV5-4 and TRBJ2-5; D might be TRBD1 (6 bases). V was shortened by 1 base and J by 4 bases, with 11 bases between the two germline ends. The CDR3 extends over 14 amino acids. Germline V gene data show CDR1 as SGHNT and CDR2 as YYREEE (reference sequence). The CDR3 reads CASSLITGRETQYF. The CDR3 nucleotides are TGTGCCAGCAGCTTGATCACAGGGCGAGAGACCCAGTACTTC.

The chain is built from TRBV6-4 and TRBJ2-2, with 8 nucleotides matching TRBD2. Trimming at V came to 6 bases and at J to 5 bases, leaving 5 bases not matched to a gene. CDR3 length: 14 residues. Germline V gene lookup returns CDR1 MRHNA and CDR2 SNTAGT. CDR3 loop: CASSVASGTGELFF. The CDR3 DNA reads as TGTGCCAGCAGCGTAGCTAGCGGGACCGGGGAGCTGTTTTTT.

The chain is built from TRBV5-1 and TRBJ2-5; the match to TRBD1 covers 7 bases. The CDR3 runs 17 residues. Germline CDR1 SGHRS, CDR2 YFSETQ. V was pared by 2 bases and J by 0 bases, with 10 bases of the junction left unmatched. The CDR3 spells CASSFGLDRRYQETQYF. As DNA, the CDR3 is TGCGCCAGCAGCTTTGGTTTGGACAGGCGTTACCAAGAGACCCAGTACTTC.

This clone was seen more than once but under ten times. The rearrangement joins TRBV6-6 to TRBJ2-3, with TRBD2 identical over 10 bases. CDR1 is MNHNY and CDR2 is SVGAGI in the germline V gene (reference sequence). The CDR3 spans 16 residues. Unmatched junction bases numbered 10, after V lost 5 bases and J lost 5 bases. The CDR3 here is CASSGGSGGALDTQYF. Here the CDR3 DNA reads TGTGCCAGCAGTGGGGGGAGCGGGGGGGCCTTAGATACGCAGTATTTT.

This sequence joins TRBV11-2 and TRBJ2-1; the match to TRBD2 covers 7 bases. The CDR3 loop spans 16 amino acids. Germline CDR1 and CDR2: SGHAT and FQNNGV. V lost 3 bases and J lost 8; bases outside the gene matches: 13. The CDR3 is CASSFGKWEGSDEQFF. In DNA, the CDR3 is TGTGCCAGCAGCTTCGGTAAGTGGGAGGGAAGCGATGAGCAGTTCTTC.

Turning to this clone: At one boundary the junction diverges from the germline segment, which might be a read error. J is TRBJ1-1 and V is TRBV7-9; possibly TRBD1 for D (5 bases). Germline V gene data show CDR1 as SEHNR and CDR2 as FQNEAQ (reference sequence). CDR3 length equals 14 residues. CDR3 sequence reads: CASSLTGMNPEAFF. For the CDR3, the DNA is TGTGCCAGCAGCTTAACAGGAATGAACCCTGAAGCTTTCTTT.

The chain links TRBV7-9 to TRBJ2-1; 8 bases fit TRBD2. The length of the CDR3 is 17 residues. The J segment lost 10 bases and the V segment lost 5 bases, leaving 19 bases of the junction unmatched. The germline V gene encodes CDR1 SEHNR and CDR2 FQNEAQ (reference sequence). CDR3: CASSDSRGGRNLWEQFF. For the CDR3, the DNA is TGTGCCAGCAGCGACTCCCGGGGCGGGAGGAACCTGTGGGAGCAGTTCTTC.

The CDR3 region is CSVRTGGVGEQYF. CDR3 DNA sequence: TGCAGCGTAAGGACAGGGGGCGTGGGCGAGCAGTACTTC. This rearrangement joins TRBV29-1 to TRBJ2-7; 11 nucleotides agree with TRBD1. J gave up 6 bases and V 6 bases, and 7 bases lay outside the gene matches. The CDR3 consists of 13 residues. Germline V gene lookup returns CDR1 SQVTM and CDR2 ANQGSEA.

This sequence joins TRBV19 and TRBJ1-4; tentatively, D is TRBD1 (5 bases). The CDR3 runs 13 residues. In germline, CDR1 is LNHDA, CDR2 SQIVND (reference sequence). The V and J ends lost 8 bases and 5 bases respectively, with 12 bases between them. The CDR3 bases are TGTGCCAGTCTCCGCAGGGCCAATGAAAAACTGTTTTTT. This sequence encodes CASLRRANEKLFF. The full variable domain, rest sourced from reference TRBV19 and TRBJ1-4, is DGGITQSPKYLFRKEGQNVTLSCEQNLNHDAMYWYRQDPGQGLRLIYYSQIVNDFQKGDIAEGYSVSREKKESFPLTVTSAQKNPTAFYLCASLRRANEKLFFGSGTQLSVL.

The CDR3: CASSGGLAPLQETQYF. CDR3 nucleotide sequence: TGTGCCAGCAGCGGTGGACTAGCGCCCTTGCAAGAGACCCAGTACTTC. This chain connects TRBV9 to TRBJ2-5; 9 nucleotides align to TRBD2. Germline V lookup: CDR1 SGDLS, CDR2 YYNGEE. J gave up 2 bases and V 3 bases, and 8 bases lay outside the gene matches. The CDR3 totals 16 residues.

The rearrangement uses TRBV30 and TRBJ1-5, with 7 bases aligning to TRBD1. The germline CDR1 and CDR2 sequences are GTSNPN and SVGIG (reference sequence). This CDR3 region has 14 residues. V gave up 3 bases and J gave up 6 bases; unmatched junction bases: 8. The CDR3 sequence is CAWRAPDRVQPQHF. The CDR3 nucleotides are TGTGCCTGGAGAGCCCCCGACAGGGTTCAGCCCCAGCATTTT. The whole variable domain, filled in from reference TRBV30 and TRBJ1-5, reads SQTIHQWPATLVQPVGSPLSLECTVEGTSNPNLYWYRQAAGRGLQLLFYSVGIGQISSEVPQNLSASRPQDRQFILSSKKLLLSDSGFYLCAWRAPDRVQPQHFGDGTRLSIL.

This clone has a handful of counts. This rearrangement joins TRBV29-1 to TRBJ2-7, with D possibly TRBD2 on 5 matching bases. Trimming left V 1 base short and J 3 bases short, with 7 bases between. From germline, CDR1 is SQVTM and CDR2 ANQGSEA. The CDR3 is 12 residues long. This CDR3 is CSVEGSGYEQYF. The CDR3 DNA follows: TGCAGCGTTGAAGGAAGCGGCTACGAGCAGTACTTC.

V gene TRBV5-1 combines with J gene TRBJ2-7; D may be TRBD1 (7 bases). In germline, CDR1 is SGHRS, CDR2 YFSETQ. This CDR3 region has 16 residues. Trimming took off 0 bases at V and 3 bases at J, with 16 bases between the two ends. The CDR3 DNA follows: TGCGCCAGCAGCTTGGCCCCGACAGGGAGGTTCTACGAGCAGTACTTC. Protein sequence: CASSLAPTGRFYEQYF.

This clone was counted a single time. This chain connects TRBV5-6 to TRBJ2-5, with a tentative D call TRBD1 (5 bases). Per germline, CDR1 SGHDT and CDR2 YYEEEE. The V and J ends lost 0 bases and 0 bases respectively, with 9 bases between them. The CDR3 totals 15 residues. CDR3 sequence: CASSLGVGDQETQYF. The CDR3 coding sequence is TGTGCCAGCAGCTTGGGGGTAGGGGACCAAGAGACCCAGTACTTC.

V usage is TRBV9 and J usage is TRBJ1-4; 7 bases are shared with TRBD1. Per the germline V gene, CDR1 is SGDLS and CDR2 is YYNGEE. V shed 0 bases and J 8 bases; nucleotides not matched to a gene: 13. The CDR3 length is 17 residues. This chain's CDR3 is CASSVGSRGQRLEKLFF. DNA for the CDR3: TGTGCCAGCAGCGTAGGTTCCCGGGGACAGCGACTCGAAAAACTGTTTTTT.

In nucleotides, the CDR3 is TGTGCCAGTAGTAGCGGGATCCCCAATGAGCAGTTCTTC. It translates to CASSSGIPNEQFF. This chain uses TRBV19 with TRBJ2-1; maybe TRBD2 (6 bases). CDR1 is LNHDA and CDR2 is SQIVND in the germline V gene (reference sequence). V was pared by 4 bases and J by 6 bases, with 10 bases between. CDR3 length equals 13 residues.

This clone has just one count. The genes are TRBV6-1 and TRBJ2-1; possibly TRBD2 for D (7 bases). Deletions cut 4 bases from V and 7 bases from J, with 20 bases between. The CDR3 has 16 residues. Per the germline V gene, CDR1 is MNHNS and CDR2 is SASEGT. CDR3 residues: CASSGGREKRTNEQFF. The CDR3 DNA is TGTGCCAGCAGTGGGGGGCGGGAGAAAAGGACGAATGAGCAGTTCTTC.

V usage is TRBV5-8 and J usage is TRBJ2-7; 7 bases align to TRBD2. The J segment lost 0 bases and the V segment lost 4 bases, leaving 13 bases of the junction unmatched. The CDR3 length is 17 residues. Per germline, CDR1 SGHTS and CDR2 YDEGEE. This CDR3 is CASSGTLGDYPSYEQYF. Here the CDR3 DNA reads TGTGCCAGCAGCGGGACCTTGGGGGACTACCCCTCCTACGAGCAGTACTTC.

The gene calls are TRBV5-1 and TRBJ2-2; 11 bases match TRBD1. This CDR3 is built from 16 residues. Germline loops: CDR1 SGHRS, CDR2 YFSETQ. V shed 4 bases, J shed 5 bases, and the junction held 7 bases outside the gene matches. The CDR3 loop is CASSPWTGGGTGELFF. In DNA form, the CDR3 reads TGCGCCAGCAGCCCATGGACAGGGGGCGGGACCGGGGAGCTGTTTTTT.

The chain is built from TRBV2 and TRBJ2-5; D gene uncertain. The J call may be incorrect, as the DNA end agrees better with TRBJ2-7. Germline-derived CDR1 and CDR2 are SNHLY and FYNNEI. CDR3 size: 13 residues. CDR3 loop: CASNVDIIYEQYF. Written as DNA, the CDR3 is TGTGCCAGCAACGTAGACATAATATACGAGCAGTACTTC.

This clone was seen more than once but under ten times. V gene TRBV6-1 combines with J gene TRBJ1-2; 7 positions agree with TRBD1. The CDR3 has 12 amino acids. J lost 8 bases, V lost 10 bases, and 10 bases had no gene match. Germline V CDR1 and CDR2: MNHNS, SASEGT. CDR3 in DNA: TGTGCCACCCGGACAGGAGCCGGCGGCTACACCTTC. This encodes CATRTGAGGYTF.

This clone was observed a handful of times. The V call is TRBV6-5, the J call TRBJ2-7, with D hard to call. The length of the CDR3 is 14 residues. Germline CDR1 MNHEY, CDR2 SVGAGI. V dropped 6 bases and J dropped 6 bases, with 18 bases sitting between them. In DNA, the CDR3 is TGTGCCAGCAGAACTCAGGCACCACAGACCGAGCAGTACTTC. It codes for CASRTQAPQTEQYF.

The chain joins TRBV5-1 to TRBJ2-7; 7 bases fit TRBD1. The germline CDR1 and CDR2 sequences are SGHRS and YFSETQ. J gave up 0 bases and V 7 bases, and 7 bases lay outside the gene matches. CDR3 size: 14 residues. CDR3 loop: CASLDRSSSYEQYF. As DNA, the CDR3 is TGCGCCAGCCTGGACAGGTCGAGCTCCTACGAGCAGTACTTC.

The chain combines TRBV7-2 with TRBJ2-3; TRBD2 aligns across 10 bases. The length of the CDR3 is 17 residues. With 3 bases clipped from V and 3 bases from J, the junction kept 9 bases outside the gene matches. Germline lookup yields CDR1 SGHTA and CDR2 FQGNSA. The CDR3 here is CASSFHRPGLATDTQYF. DNA for the CDR3: TGTGCCAGCAGCTTCCACCGTCCGGGACTAGCGACAGATACGCAGTATTTT.

This clone has a handful of counts. This chain uses TRBV15 with TRBJ2-7; D unresolved. Germline CDR1 reads LNHNV; CDR2 reads YYDKDF (reference sequence). Trimming took off 10 bases at V and 3 bases at J, with 28 bases between the two ends. The CDR3 spans 17 residues. CDR3 residues: CANRFQTSALRFYEQYF. Written as DNA, the CDR3 is TGTGCCAACCGTTTCCAAACAAGTGCCTTAAGATTCTACGAGCAGTACTTC.

This clone was detected a few times. J is TRBJ2-1 and V is TRBV2; TRBD2 matches at 7 bases. CDR3 length: 15 residues. Germline lookup yields CDR1 SNHLY and CDR2 FYNNEI. Trimming took 5 bases from V and 5 from J; bases not matched to a gene: 9. The CDR3 DNA reads as TGTGCCAGCAGTAATATGCGGGGGAGTAACAATGAGCAGTTCTTC. It is translated as CASSNMRGSNNEQFF.

The gene calls are TRBV29-1 and TRBJ2-7, with D maybe TRBD1 (5 bases). With 6 bases removed from V and 5 bases from J, the gap between germline ends came to 17 bases. The CDR3 consists of 13 residues. Germline V gene lookup returns CDR1 SQVTM and CDR2 ANQGSEA. CDR3 sequence (DNA): TGCAGCGTCACAGGCCTCCTTAGAAACGAGCAGTACTTC. Its translation: CSVTGLLRNEQYF.